What follows are 8 T cell receptor beta chains derived from one specimen sequenced in a study of T cells in localized non-small cell lung cancer. The data were produced by immunoSEQ multiplex PCR, yet TCRdb's version contains in-frame clones alone and is incomplete. The sample yields about 55,000 clones, approximately 88% seen once. The material was peripheral blood mononuclear cells, obtained before any cancer treatment. These receptors were taken from a man between 40 and 75 years old with stage III lung adenocarcinoma.

This rearrangement joins TRBV19 to TRBJ1-2; D perhaps matches TRBD1 (6 bases). The V gene lost 3 bases and the J gene lost 7 bases, with 12 bases spanning the gap. The CDR3 extends over 13 amino acids. Germline CDR1 reads LNHDA; CDR2 reads SQIVND (reference sequence). CDR3 sequence reads: CASSIEKGGGYTF. The CDR3 nucleotides read TGTGCCAGTAGTATCGAGAAGGGGGGTGGCTACACCTTC.

V gene TRBV5-1 combines with J gene TRBJ2-1; TRBD2 agrees at 8 bases. CDR3 length: 12 residues. Trimming at V came to 4 bases and at J to 12 bases, leaving 6 bases not matched to a gene. The germline V gene has CDR1 SGHRS and CDR2 YFSETQ. This CDR3 reads CASSPGLAGQFF. DNA for the CDR3: TGCGCCAGCAGCCCTGGACTAGCCGGGCAGTTCTTC.

The chain couples TRBV6-5 to TRBJ2-3, with TRBD1 as a possible D gene (6 bases). The CDR3 is 16 amino acids. V was clipped by 1 base and J by 0 bases, with 11 bases between them. CDR1 MNHEY and CDR2 SVGAGI come from the germline V gene. The CDR3 here is CASSYWGPTSTDTQYF. The CDR3, as DNA: TGTGCCAGCAGTTACTGGGGGCCTACTAGCACAGATACGCAGTATTTT.

The V gene is TRBV5-6, the J gene TRBJ2-7; possibly TRBD1 for D (6 bases). This CDR3 is 15 amino acids long. Deletions cut 3 bases from V and 6 bases from J, with 19 bases between. Germline assignment: CDR1 SGHDT and CDR2 YYEEEE. This chain's CDR3 is CASSSSQGPPGEQYF. CDR3 DNA sequence: TGTGCCAGCAGCTCTTCACAGGGCCCTCCGGGCGAGCAGTACTTC.

The genes are TRBV7-3 and TRBJ2-3; D gene uncertain. CDR3 size: 14 residues. V lost 2 bases, J lost 0 bases, and 6 bases lay in between. Germline V gene sequence: CDR1 SGHTA, CDR2 FQGTGA. CDR3 sequence reads: CASSLGSSTDTQYF. The CDR3, as DNA: TGTGCCAGCAGCTTAGGATCTAGCACAGATACGCAGTATTTT.

This chain links TRBV7-9 with TRBJ1-2; no clear D gene. Germline V gene sequence: CDR1 SEHNR, CDR2 FQNEAQ (reference sequence). Between the trimmed V and J ends, which lost 1 base and 7 bases, there was a span of 10 bases. The CDR3 runs to 13 residues. As DNA, the CDR3 is TGTGCCAGCAGCTTAGAGGAAGGGCGTGGCTACACCTTC. This translates into CASSLEEGRGYTF.

The chain carries TRBV4-3 and TRBJ1-3; maybe TRBD1 (5 bases). Trimming left V 1 base short and J 0 bases short, with 7 bases between. CDR1 and CDR2 from the germline V gene are LGHNA and YSLEER. The CDR3 contains 15 residues. CDR3 loop: CASSQGQGSGNTIYF. The CDR3 coding sequence is TGCGCCAGCAGCCAAGGGCAGGGCTCTGGAAACACCATATATTTT.

This rearrangement joins TRBV7-8 to TRBJ1-5, with 7 bases identical to TRBD1. The CDR3 covers 15 residues. V lost 1 base to trimming and J lost 6 bases; unmatched junction nucleotides: 6. The germline CDR1 and CDR2 sequences are SGHVS and FQNEAQ. CDR3: CASSLGQGVVQPQHF. The CDR3 DNA reads TGTGCCAGCAGCTTAGGCCAGGGGGTTGTTCAGCCCCAGCATTTT.